One and the same sample provided the 25 T cell receptor beta chains below, sequenced in a study of shared clonotypes between healthy human individuals. Here immunoSEQ multiplex PCR was the method, and the copy in TCRdb shows in-frame clones only, minus some. The sample yields about 490,000 clones, about three quarters seen once. Sequencing was carried out using PBMCs. The receptors were gathered from a woman in her 40s in good health. Some clones in this sample may be carry-over from other donors' samples.

The chain has TRBV6-5 and TRBJ2-7; no firm D call. In germline, CDR1 is MNHEY, CDR2 SVGAGI. The CDR3 is 14 amino acids. Between the trimmed V and J ends, which lost 5 bases and 2 bases, there was a span of 13 bases. CDR3 residues: CASSNTVGPYEQYF. The CDR3 nucleotides are TGTGCCAGCAGTAACACCGTGGGCCCCTACGAGCAGTACTTC.

The V gene is TRBV5-5, the J gene TRBJ2-3; 8 bases match TRBD1. CDR1 and CDR2 (germline): SGHKS, YYEKEE (reference sequence). Losses at the gene ends were 0 bases for V and 3 bases for J; bases not matched to a gene: 6. The CDR3 is 16 residues long. The CDR3 spells CASSLVRTGITDTQYF. CDR3 nucleotides: TGTGCCAGCAGCTTGGTCCGGACAGGGATAACAGATACGCAGTATTTT.

The CDR3 is CASSTDSLNTEAFF. The CDR3 coding sequence is TGTGCCAGCTCGACGGACAGCCTTAACACTGAAGCTTTCTTT. The rearrangement uses TRBV18 and TRBJ1-1, with a weak D call TRBD1 (6 bases). This CDR3 spans 14 amino acids. Germline loops: CDR1 KGHSH, CDR2 LQKENI. V was clipped by 6 bases and J by 2 bases, with 13 bases between them.

The chain links TRBV18 to TRBJ2-4; 7 bases fit TRBD1. Trimming took 0 bases from V and 7 from J; bases not matched to a gene: 3. From germline, CDR1 is KGHSH and CDR2 LQKENI. CDR3 length equals 14 residues. The DNA of the CDR3 is TGTGCCAGCTCACCACCGACAGGGTCGAACATTCAGTACTTC. Encoded protein: CASSPPTGSNIQYF.

V and J are TRBV10-1 and TRBJ2-1; no clear D gene. V lost 9 bases to trimming and J lost 4 bases, with 7 bases between them. CDR3 size: 11 residues. The germline V gene has CDR1 WNHNN and CDR2 SYGVQD (reference sequence). The chain's CDR3 is CASSKYNEQFF. The CDR3 DNA reads TGCGCCAGTAGTAAGTACAATGAGCAGTTCTTC.

The chain employs TRBV27 and TRBJ2-7, with 7 bases identical to TRBD2. The junction had 5 bases not matched to a gene; V was cut back by 5 bases and J by 4 bases. There are 13 residues in the CDR3. Germline assignment: CDR1 MNHEY and CDR2 SMNVEV (reference sequence). In nucleotides, the CDR3 is TGTGCCAGCAGTAACGGGAGGACATACGAGCAGTACTTC. This translates into CASSNGRTYEQYF.

The rearrangement uses TRBV5-1 and TRBJ2-2; D unresolved. Trimming left V 0 bases short and J 5 bases short, with 8 bases between. The CDR3 covers 14 residues. In germline, CDR1 is SGHRS, CDR2 YFSETQ. The CDR3 DNA reads as TGCGCCAGCAGCTTGGGATTGGGAACCGGGGAGCTGTTTTTT. Translated, it gives CASSLGLGTGELFF.

The V call is TRBV13, the J call TRBJ2-1, with D unresolved. CDR3 size: 14 residues. V lost 4 bases, J lost 7 bases, and 14 bases lay in between. CDR1 is PRHDT and CDR2 is FYEKMQ in the germline V gene (reference sequence). The CDR3: CASSYRAQVNEQFF. The DNA for the CDR3 is TGTGCCAGCAGCTATCGGGCCCAAGTTAATGAGCAGTTCTTC.

The CDR3 bases are TGCGCCAGCAGCCAAGAGGAGCAGCCTTTCTATGGCTACACCTTC. Protein: CASSQEEQPFYGYTF. The rearrangement joins TRBV4-3 to TRBJ1-2; D is uncertain. Germline V gene data show CDR1 as LGHNA and CDR2 as YSLEER. V dropped 0 bases and J dropped 4 bases, with 12 bases sitting between them. The CDR3 spans 15 residues.

V usage is TRBV28 and J usage is TRBJ1-5; 10 nucleotides line up with TRBD1. The V gene end was trimmed by 7 bases and the J gene end by 4 bases; junction bases not matched to a gene: 10. The length of the CDR3 is 16 residues. Germline V CDR1 and CDR2: MDHEN, SYDVKM. This CDR3 is CASTLRGQGPNQPQHF. DNA of the CDR3: TGTGCCAGCACCCTCCGGGGACAGGGGCCAAATCAGCCCCAGCATTTT. The whole variable domain, filled in from reference TRBV28 and TRBJ1-5, reads DVKVTQSSRYLVKRTGEKVFLECVQDMDHENMFWYRQDPGLGLRLIYFSYDVKMKEKGDIPEGYSVSREKKERFSLILESASTNQTSMYLCASTLRGQGPNQPQHFGDGTRLSIL.

This clone was counted once. The DNA of the CDR3 is TGCGCCAGCAGCCCGGAGGGACTCCGGGGCGAGCAGTACTTC. Amino acid sequence: CASSPEGLRGEQYF. The V call is TRBV4-3, the J call TRBJ2-7, with D maybe TRBD2 (6 bases). Trimming cost V 4 bases and J 6 bases, with 16 bases left between them. The CDR3 consists of 14 residues. Germline V gene lookup returns CDR1 LGHNA and CDR2 YSLEER.

This chain uses TRBV15 with TRBJ1-5; D gene ambiguous. Germline V gives CDR1 LNHNV, CDR2 YYDKDF (reference sequence). The CDR3 totals 14 residues. The V end was cut by 1 base, the J end by 2 bases, with 6 bases between. DNA for the CDR3: TGTGCCACCAGCAGAGGGGGTGGCAATCAGCCCCAGCATTTT. Residues: CATSRGGGNQPQHF.

This chain connects TRBV15 to TRBJ1-1; D unclear. The CDR3 runs to 13 residues. V dropped 0 bases and J dropped 6 bases, with 8 bases sitting between them. CDR1 and CDR2 (germline): LNHNV, YYDKDF (reference sequence). CDR3 sequence (DNA): TGTGCCACCAGCAGAGATAGGAGCCCTGAAGCTTTCTTT. This sequence encodes CATSRDRSPEAFF.

Comments on this clone: No conserved phenylalanine or tryptophan is present at the end of the CDR3, so a read error is the likely explanation. The V call is TRBV13, the J call TRBJ2-7, with unresolved D. This CDR3 spans 14 amino acids. V was cut by 0 bases and J by 2 bases, with 8 bases left in between. The germline CDR1 and CDR2 sequences are PRHDT and FYEKMQ (reference sequence). The CDR3: CASSLGGSTYEQYL. The CDR3 DNA follows: TGTGCCAGCAGCTTAGGGGGGTCAACCTACGAGCAGTACTTA.

This rearrangement joins TRBV11-2 to TRBJ2-1; 9 bases map to TRBD2. The germline CDR1 and CDR2 sequences are SGHAT and FQNNGV. V shed 2 bases, J shed 5 bases, and the junction held 4 bases outside the gene matches. The CDR3 has 15 amino acids. CDR3: CASSLWLAGNNEQFF. CDR3 bases: TGTGCCAGCAGCTTATGGCTAGCGGGAAACAATGAGCAGTTCTTC. Based on the CDR3 plus reference TRBV11-2 and TRBJ2-1, the full variable domain is EAGVAQSPRYKIIEKRQSVAFWCNPISGHATLYWYQQILGQGPKLLIQFQNNGVVDDSQLPKDRFSAERLKGVDSTLKIQPAKLEDSAVYLCASSLWLAGNNEQFFGPGTRLTVL.

The chain recombines TRBV5-4 with TRBJ1-1, with D uncertain. The germline V gene has CDR1 SGHNT and CDR2 YYREEE (reference sequence). Trimming stripped 4 bases from V and 4 bases from J, with 11 bases between. This CDR3 is built from 13 residues. DNA of the CDR3: TGTGCCAGCAGCAGCACGAGGACCACTGAAGCTTTCTTT. Translation: CASSSTRTTEAFF.

The rearrangement joins TRBV9 to TRBJ2-6, with a tentative D call TRBD2 (5 bases). Germline CDR1 SGDLS, CDR2 YYNGEE. The CDR3 loop spans 15 amino acids. V shed 2 bases and J shed 2 bases, with 8 bases lying between them. The CDR3 coding sequence is TGTGCCAGCAGCGTTGAGGGAACTGGGGCCAACGTCCTGACTTTC. Protein: CASSVEGTGANVLTF.

A remark on this clone: Other DNA variants within this sample encode the same CDR3. The V call is TRBV11-2, the J call TRBJ2-3; D not resolved. The V gene's germline CDR1 is SGHAT and CDR2 FQNNGV. V was trimmed by 0 bases and J by 0 bases, leaving 10 bases between them. The CDR3 has 16 residues. In DNA, the CDR3 is TGTGCCAGCAGCTTAGATGGTGGCAGCAGCACAGATACGCAGTATTTT. Its translation is CASSLDGGSSTDTQYF.

The rearrangement joins TRBV5-1 to TRBJ1-1; possible D gene TRBD1, 6 bases. Germline assignment: CDR1 SGHRS and CDR2 YFSETQ. The CDR3 is made up of 17 amino acids. Deletions cut 0 bases from V and 4 bases from J, with 19 bases between. CDR3 sequence (DNA): TGCGCCAGCAGCTTGGTCTCGACAGGTACTTTCGTCACTGAAGCTTTCTTT. Its translation is CASSLVSTGTFVTEAFF.

V usage is TRBV15 and J usage is TRBJ2-1; 10 bases map to TRBD2. In germline, CDR1 is LNHNV, CDR2 YYDKDF (reference sequence). This CDR3 region has 17 residues. V lost 1 base, J lost 0 bases, and 3 bases stayed unmatched. CDR3 amino acids: CATSRGRLAGSYNEQFF. The CDR3 nucleotides read TGTGCCACCAGCAGAGGGAGACTAGCGGGCTCCTACAATGAGCAGTTCTTC.

This clone showed up many times. This sample also contains other DNA sequences that code for the same CDR3. The chain carries TRBV12-2 and TRBJ1-1. TRBV12-2 is an annotated pseudogene. The CDR3 has 14 residues. CDR3 amino acids: CASRFGAEGTEAFF. The CDR3 DNA is TGTGCAAGTCGCTTCGGGGCGGAGGGCACTGAAGCTTTCTTT.

The CDR3: CASSHGTSGSDEQFF. The CDR3 nucleotides are TGCGCCAGCAGCCACGGGACTAGCGGGAGCGATGAGCAGTTCTTC. The rearrangement uses TRBV5-1 and TRBJ2-1; 14 nucleotides match TRBD2. This CDR3 is 15 amino acids long. V shed 4 bases and J 8 bases; nucleotides not matched to a gene: 5. Germline V gene sequence: CDR1 SGHRS, CDR2 YFSETQ.

The gene calls are TRBV7-3 and TRBJ1-2, with 10 bases fitting TRBD1. Per germline, CDR1 SGHTA and CDR2 FQGTGA. V trimming: 5 bases; J trimming: 7 bases; junction bases outside the gene matches: 4. The CDR3 length is 13 residues. The CDR3 region is CASSARTGGGYTF. The CDR3 nucleotides are TGTGCCAGCAGCGCCCGGACAGGGGGTGGCTACACCTTC.

The chain has TRBV5-1 and TRBJ2-2; D is uncertain. The CDR3 spans 15 residues. Germline V gene data show CDR1 as SGHRS and CDR2 as YFSETQ. Trimming cost V 4 bases and J 0 bases, with 10 bases left between them. CDR3: CASSASNSNTGELFF. The CDR3, as DNA: TGCGCCAGCAGCGCCTCTAACTCGAACACCGGGGAGCTGTTTTTT.

This clone was counted between two and nine times. This rearrangement joins TRBV25-1 to TRBJ1-2, with D hard to call. Germline assignment: CDR1 MGHDK and CDR2 SYGVNS. This CDR3 contains 12 residues. V lost 0 bases, J lost 7 bases, and 6 bases lay in between. In DNA, the CDR3 is TGTGCCAGCAGTGAATATAAACTTGGCTACACCTTC. The encoded protein is CASSEYKLGYTF.